This entry lists 15 T cell receptor beta chains sequenced from one sample in a study of blood T cell repertoires in COVID-19. Assay: immunoSEQ multiplex PCR; the TCRdb copy retains only in-frame clones and omits some. The data show about 240,000 clones, roughly 83% seen once. The sequencing sample was made of peripheral blood. Receptors originate from a woman older than 75 with acute or convalescent COVID-19.

V and J are TRBV28 and TRBJ1-2; D call uncertain. The CDR3 sequence is 13 residues long. Germline V gives CDR1 MDHEN, CDR2 SYDVKM. V was shortened by 8 bases and J by 4 bases, with 14 bases between the two germline ends. CDR3 residues: CASYPAGFYGYTF. DNA for the CDR3: TGTGCCAGCTACCCGGCGGGATTCTATGGCTACACCTTC.

V is TRBV6-5 and J is TRBJ2-1; D is possibly TRBD2 (6 bases). The CDR3 length is 15 residues. Trimming left V 6 bases short and J 2 bases short, with 14 bases between. The V gene's germline CDR1 is MNHEY and CDR2 SVGAGI. The CDR3 DNA reads as TGTGCCAGCAGCCCCGCGGAGCGGGCCTACAATGAGCAGTTCTTC. Its protein product is CASSPAERAYNEQFF.

As concerns this clone: The sample carries other DNA sequences with the same CDR3. The V gene is TRBV27, the J gene TRBJ2-3, with TRBD2 as a possible D gene (7 bases). This CDR3 has 15 amino acids. The ends were cut back, 1 base at V and 3 bases at J, with 11 bases in the middle. The germline gives CDR1 MNHEY, CDR2 SMNVEV (reference sequence). The CDR3 loop reads CASSLWGGRTDTQYF. For the CDR3, the DNA is TGTGCCAGCAGTTTATGGGGGGGCCGAACAGATACGCAGTATTTT.

The V call is TRBV12-3 or TRBV12-4, the J call TRBJ2-5, with 12 bases matching TRBD2. V was clipped by 6 bases and J by 7 bases; unmatched bases: 3. The CDR3 contains 13 residues. CDR3 loop: CASRRTSGTTQYF. Written as DNA, the CDR3 is TGTGCCAGCAGGAGGACTAGCGGGACGACCCAGTACTTC.

Written as DNA, the CDR3 is TGTGCCAGTAGTAATTCGGGACACCCTTTATACGAGCAGTACTTC. This gives the protein CASSNSGHPLYEQYF. This chain joins TRBV19 and TRBJ2-7; D possibly corresponds to TRBD1 (6 bases). The CDR3 is 15 amino acids. The germline V gene encodes CDR1 LNHDA and CDR2 SQIVND (reference sequence). Trimming left V 4 bases short and J 4 bases short, with 17 bases between.

CDR3 sequence: CASSSGPYLSYNEQFF. The CDR3 coding sequence is TGCGCCAGCAGCTCTGGTCCCTATCTCTCCTACAATGAGCAGTTCTTC. The chain recombines TRBV5-1 with TRBJ2-1; D uncertain. From germline, CDR1 is SGHRS and CDR2 YFSETQ. This CDR3 comprises 16 residues. Trimming pared 3 bases from V and 0 bases from J, leaving 13 bases between.

This chain links TRBV7-3 with TRBJ2-3; 8 nucleotides line up with TRBD1. The CDR3 is 15 amino acids. Germline CDR1 reads SGHTA; CDR2 reads FQGTGA. V gave up 7 bases and J gave up 6 bases; unmatched junction bases: 12. In DNA form, the CDR3 reads TGTGCCAGCATGAGAACAGGGGGTCTCGGGGATACGCAGTATTTT. Protein: CASMRTGGLGDTQYF.

This rearrangement joins TRBV2 to TRBJ1-5; 10 bases map to TRBD1. This CDR3 contains 15 residues. CDR1 is SNHLY, CDR2 FYNNEI, per germline. With V trimmed by 9 bases and J by 7 bases, 12 bases remained unmatched. CDR3 coding DNA: TGTGCCAGTGGACAGGGGGTTCTTCGCGGACAGCCCCAGCATTTT. Translated: CASGQGVLRGQPQHF.

This chain connects TRBV7-9 to TRBJ1-1, with D maybe TRBD1 (5 bases). CDR1 is SEHNR and CDR2 is FQNEAQ in the germline V gene (reference sequence). The CDR3 is 13 amino acids. V dropped 1 base and J dropped 6 bases, with 9 bases sitting between them. CDR3 in amino acids: CASSLVGGAEAFF. In nucleotides, the CDR3 is TGTGCCAGCAGCTTAGTTGGGGGGGCTGAAGCTTTCTTT.

The CDR3: CAISESGAGGTEAFF. For the CDR3, the DNA is TGTGCCATCAGTGAGTCAGGGGCCGGGGGCACTGAAGCTTTCTTT. The chain has TRBV10-3 and TRBJ1-1, with D possibly matching TRBD1 (5 bases). V gave up 0 bases and J gave up 4 bases, with 12 bases separating them. Germline V gives CDR1 ENHRY, CDR2 SYGVKD. There are 15 residues in the CDR3.

This chain links TRBV19 with TRBJ1-1; D call uncertain. V was clipped by 6 bases and J by 1 base, with 15 bases between them. The CDR3 is 15 amino acids. Per the germline V gene, CDR1 is LNHDA and CDR2 is SQIVND (reference sequence). CDR3 sequence reads: CASSPAPGRNTEAFF. For the CDR3, the DNA is TGTGCCAGTAGCCCTGCGCCGGGGAGGAACACTGAAGCTTTCTTT.

The J gene is TRBJ1-1, the V gene TRBV3-1 (or the pseudogene TRBV3-2); 11 bases map to TRBD1. The CDR3 contains 14 residues. The J segment lost 5 bases and the V segment lost 4 bases, leaving 3 bases of the junction unmatched. Germline V gene sequence: CDR1 LGHDT, CDR2 YNNKEL (reference sequence). CDR3 sequence: CASSRGTGGTEAFF. The CDR3 nucleotides read TGTGCCAGCAGCCGGGGGACAGGGGGGACTGAAGCTTTCTTT.

This chain uses TRBV15 with TRBJ2-1; 7 positions match TRBD1. Germline V CDR1 and CDR2: LNHNV, YYDKDF (reference sequence). CDR3 length: 14 amino acids. After removal of 7 bases from V and 4 bases from J, the junction contained 7 bases not matched to a gene. As DNA, the CDR3 is TGTGCCACCAAAGGACAGGCCTCGTACAATGAGCAGTTCTTC. It codes for CATKGQASYNEQFF.

V is TRBV18 and J is TRBJ1-5; 7 nucleotides match TRBD1. This CDR3 region has 16 residues. CDR1 KGHSH and CDR2 LQKENI come from the germline V gene. V gave up 3 bases and J gave up 0 bases; unmatched junction bases: 5. For the CDR3, the DNA is TGTGCCAGCTCACCGGACAGGCCGGATAGCAATCAGCCCCAGCATTTT. Its protein product is CASSPDRPDSNQPQHF. Supplemented by reference TRBV18 and TRBJ1-5, the full variable domain reads NAGVMQNPRHLVRRRGQEARLRCSPMKGHSHVYWYRQLPEEGLKFMVYLQKENIIDESGMPKERFSAEFPKEGPSILRIQQVVRGDSAAYFCASSPDRPDSNQPQHFGDGTRLSIL.

The gene calls are TRBV30 and TRBJ1-1; TRBD1 matches 8 bases. Trimming at V came to 0 bases and at J to 1 base, leaving 7 bases not matched to a gene. Per the germline V gene, CDR1 is GTSNPN and CDR2 is SVGIG (reference sequence). The CDR3 totals 16 residues. This CDR3 is CAWSVLGTGSNTEAFF. CDR3 nucleotides: TGTGCCTGGAGTGTACTGGGGACAGGATCGAACACTGAAGCTTTCTTT. Combining the CDR3 with reference TRBV30 and TRBJ1-1 gives the whole variable domain SQTIHQWPATLVQPVGSPLSLECTVEGTSNPNLYWYRQAAGRGLQLLFYSVGIGQISSEVPQNLSASRPQDRQFILSSKKLLLSDSGFYLCAWSVLGTGSNTEAFFGQGTRLTVV.